The clone carrying this T cell receptor beta chain was seen only a few times. Its target is unknown. From germline, CDR1 is SGHAT and CDR2 FQNNGV. The CDR3 extends over 14 amino acids. Trimming cost V 4 bases and J 5 bases; bases outside gene matches: 6. Via MiXCR, TCRdb re-called the reads, giving one row per CDR3 protein. The sample has some 180,000 distinct CDR3 sequences, about a sixth seen once; the top ten hold about 25%. The entry originates in a study of T cell repertoires in cytomegalovirus infection. Findings of the study overall: Identification of carriers of CMV plus the relevant HLA was performed using cumulative public TCR beta family frequency.

The receptor was derived from a human donor in good health (CMV status not recorded). Some clones in this sample may be carry-over from other donors' samples. What was sequenced was CD8+ T cells from PBMCs. The chain is built from TRBV11-2 and TRBJ2-3; 7 bases fit TRBD2. The CDR3 region is CASSSLLALDTQYF. The CDR3 DNA follows: TGTGCCAGCAGCTCCCTACTAGCGTTAGATACGCAGTATTTT.